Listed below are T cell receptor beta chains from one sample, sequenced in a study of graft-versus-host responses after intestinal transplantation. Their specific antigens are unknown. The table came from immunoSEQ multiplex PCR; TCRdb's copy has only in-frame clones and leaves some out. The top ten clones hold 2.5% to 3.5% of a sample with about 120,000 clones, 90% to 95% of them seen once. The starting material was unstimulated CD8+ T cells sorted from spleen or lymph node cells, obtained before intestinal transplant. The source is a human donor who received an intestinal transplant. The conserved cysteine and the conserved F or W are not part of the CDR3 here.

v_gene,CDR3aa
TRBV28,ASSPPRFMFTGELF
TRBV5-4,ASKQGVYSGANVLT
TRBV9,ASSVDSSGVSTDTQY
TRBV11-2,ASNMIGGRYDTQY
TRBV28,ASSLPGHYEQY
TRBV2,ASSARLALNEQF
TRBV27,ASSFSSGNEQF
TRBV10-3,AISVKELAGNEQF
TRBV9,ASSVGPGSGANTGELF
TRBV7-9,ASSFDRGFANYGYT
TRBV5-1,ASRAHRETNEKLF